A single sample is the source of the 10 T cell receptor beta chains below, sequenced in a study of T cell responses to AZD1222 COVID-19 vaccine. TCRdb's table, derived via immunoSEQ multiplex PCR, lists solely in-frame clones and lacks some. The table has 250,000 to 300,000 clones, 90% to 95% seen once. Source: peripheral blood, taken 28 days after the second AZD1222 dose. These receptors were taken from an adult who received the AZD1222 COVID-19 vaccine.

The CDR3 DNA follows: TGTGCCAGCAGCCCCCTGGGGTATAGCACAGATACGCAGTATTTT. This gives the protein CASSPLGYSTDTQYF. The J gene is TRBJ2-3, the V gene TRBV9; D call uncertain. CDR1 and CDR2 from the germline V gene are SGDLS and YYNGEE. This CDR3 spans 15 amino acids. The V gene lost 4 bases and the J gene lost 0 bases, with 12 bases spanning the gap.

This clone was observed a single time. The chain links TRBV10-2 to TRBJ1-2; D is possibly TRBD1 (6 bases). V was shortened by 8 bases and J by 2 bases, with 9 bases between the two germline ends. The CDR3 runs to 12 residues. Per germline, CDR1 WSHSY and CDR2 SAAADI. CDR3 residues: CASSGTNYGYTF. The CDR3 coding sequence is TGCGCCAGCTCCGGGACAAACTATGGCTACACCTTC.

The V call is TRBV13, the J call TRBJ1-6; tentative D call: TRBD1 (5 bases). Between the trimmed V and J ends, which lost 5 bases and 10 bases, there was a span of 15 bases. Germline V gives CDR1 PRHDT, CDR2 FYEKMQ (reference sequence). The length of the CDR3 is 14 residues. The CDR3 protein is CASSPRQGGSPLHF. The CDR3 DNA is TGTGCCAGCAGCCCACGGCAGGGTGGGTCACCCCTCCACTTT.

The chain uses TRBV28 and TRBJ1-1, with 10 nucleotides matching TRBD1. Germline V gene data show CDR1 as MDHEN and CDR2 as SYDVKM. There are 17 residues in the CDR3. V was pared by 7 bases and J by 1 base, with 12 bases of the junction left unmatched. CDR3: CASTSQGTGAKNTEAFF. DNA of the CDR3: TGTGCCAGCACTTCTCAAGGGACAGGGGCTAAGAACACTGAAGCTTTCTTT.

This chain joins TRBV11-3 and TRBJ2-2; D uncertain. CDR3 length equals 12 residues. V dropped 4 bases and J dropped 3 bases, with 3 bases sitting between them. Germline V gene sequence: CDR1 SGHNT, CDR2 YENEEA. The CDR3 spells CASSSYTGELFF. For the CDR3, the DNA is TGTGCCAGCAGCTCTTACACCGGGGAGCTGTTTTTT.

This clone was picked up one time. This chain links TRBV18 with TRBJ1-3; D not resolved. V was pared by 5 bases and J by 2 bases, with 10 bases between. The germline CDR1 and CDR2 sequences are KGHSH and LQKENI. The CDR3 totals 14 residues. CDR3 loop: CASSGESAGNTIYF. CDR3 nucleotides: TGTGCCAGCTCAGGAGAATCGGCTGGAAACACCATATATTTT.

CDR3 sequence (DNA): TGCGCCAGCAGCCGGGACAGGGACGGTTACGAGCAGTACTTC. It specifies CASSRDRDGYEQYF. The J gene is TRBJ2-7, the V gene TRBV5-1, with 9 bases matching TRBD1. The CDR3 spans 14 residues. The germline CDR1 and CDR2 sequences are SGHRS and YFSETQ. The V gene end was trimmed by 4 bases and the J gene end by 4 bases; junction bases not matched to a gene: 6.

V usage is TRBV5-1 and J usage is TRBJ2-2, with 7 bases identical to TRBD2. CDR3 length equals 15 residues. Germline V CDR1 and CDR2: SGHRS, YFSETQ. V lost 6 bases and J lost 5; bases outside the gene matches: 10. The CDR3, as DNA: TGCGCCAGCACCCCCGGGGGGTTAAGGACCGGGGAGCTGTTTTTT. Its translation is CASTPGGLRTGELFF.

The genes are TRBV7-2 and TRBJ2-7; tentatively, D is TRBD1 or TRBD2 (5 bases each). Trimming stripped 5 bases from V and 6 bases from J, with 17 bases between. The CDR3 spans 14 residues. Germline V gene data show CDR1 as SGHTA and CDR2 as FQGNSA. In nucleotides, the CDR3 is TGTGCCAGCAGCCCCCAGTTCGGGGACGGCGAGCAGTACTTC. Protein product: CASSPQFGDGEQYF. The variable domain in full, completed from reference TRBV7-2 and TRBJ2-7, reads GAGVSQSPSNKVTEKGKDVELRCDPISGHTALYWYRQSLGQGLEFLIYFQGNSAPDKSGLPSDRFSAERTGGSVSTLTIQRTQQEDSAVYLCASSPQFGDGEQYFGPGTRLTVT.

This chain joins TRBV2 and TRBJ1-4, with 7 positions matching TRBD1. V was clipped by 7 bases and J by 8 bases; unmatched bases: 7. The CDR3 sequence is 13 residues long. The germline gives CDR1 SNHLY, CDR2 FYNNEI. CDR3 nucleotide sequence: TGTGCCAGCACCCGGGACAGTGCGGAAAAACTGTTTTTT. This sequence encodes CASTRDSAEKLFF.